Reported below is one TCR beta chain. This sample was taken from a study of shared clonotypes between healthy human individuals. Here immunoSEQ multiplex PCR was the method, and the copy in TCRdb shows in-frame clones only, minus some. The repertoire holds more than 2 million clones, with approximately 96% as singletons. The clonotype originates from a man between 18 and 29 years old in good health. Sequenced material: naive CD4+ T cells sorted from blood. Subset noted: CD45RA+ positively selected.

For the CDR3, the DNA is TGTGCCAGCAGCGGGACTACTCGCTCCTACGAGCAGTACTTC. It is translated as CASSGTTRSYEQYF. The chain combines TRBV21-1 with TRBJ2-7; whether TRBD2, the table's D call, matches the DNA was not checked. TRBV21-1 is marked as a pseudogene. The length of the CDR3 is 14 residues.